Below are 14 T cell receptor beta chains sequenced from a single sample in a study of blood T cell repertoires in COVID-19. TCRdb's table, derived via immunoSEQ multiplex PCR, lists solely in-frame clones and lacks some. The sample consists of 98,000 or so clones, roughly 89% of them appearing once. Sequencing was performed on peripheral blood. These TCRs come from a man aged 55 to 70 with COVID-19, enrolled during active disease.

The chain is built from TRBV2 and TRBJ1-1; 10 nucleotides match TRBD1. CDR1 is SNHLY, CDR2 FYNNEI, per germline. V shed 6 bases and J 1 base; nucleotides not matched to a gene: 8. This CDR3 is built from 16 residues. This CDR3 is CASRQTGGAGNTEAFF. The DNA of the CDR3 is TGTGCCAGCAGGCAGACAGGGGGCGCCGGGAACACTGAAGCTTTCTTT.

The rearrangement joins TRBV11-2 to TRBJ1-1; no reliable D call. CDR3 length: 14 residues. The germline V gene has CDR1 SGHAT and CDR2 FQNNGV. Deletions cut 1 base from V and 8 bases from J, with 14 bases between. The CDR3 DNA reads as TGTGCCAGCAGCTTAGCGTTACTTGGAGGGGAAGCTTTCTTT. This encodes CASSLALLGGEAFF.

The genes are TRBV30 and TRBJ2-5, with 13 bases matching TRBD2. V dropped 0 bases and J dropped 5; count of bases not matched to a gene: 6. In germline, CDR1 is GTSNPN, CDR2 SVGIG (reference sequence). This CDR3 has 16 residues. CDR3 DNA: TGTGCCTGGAGTGTAGGACTAGCGGGAGTCTTGGAGACCCAGTACTTC. This encodes CAWSVGLAGVLETQYF.

This chain links TRBV5-1 with TRBJ2-5; the D is unclear. Between the trimmed V and J ends, which lost 3 bases and 7 bases, there was a span of 16 bases. Looked up from germline, CDR1 is SGHRS and CDR2 is YFSETQ. The CDR3 covers 14 residues. This CDR3 is CASSSATSTGTQYF. The DNA of the CDR3 is TGCGCCAGCAGCTCCGCCACTTCTACGGGGACCCAGTACTTC. The full variable domain, rest sourced from reference TRBV5-1 and TRBJ2-5, is KAGVTQTPRYLIKTRGQQVTLSCSPISGHRSVSWYQQTPGQGLQFLFEYFSETQRNKGNFPGRFSGRQFSNSRSEMNVSTLELGDSALYLCASSSATSTGTQYFGPGTRLLVL.

This clone was detected only once. The chain combines TRBV5-1 with TRBJ2-2, with D possibly TRBD1 on 6 matching bases. V was trimmed by 0 bases and J by 4 bases, leaving 13 bases between them. CDR1 and CDR2 from the germline V gene are SGHRS and YFSETQ. CDR3 length: 16 amino acids. CDR3 sequence (DNA): TGCGCCAGCAGCTTGGCCGTGCAGGGGCTCACCGGGGAGCTGTTTTTT. It encodes CASSLAVQGLTGELFF.

This chain links TRBV13 with TRBJ1-1, with D possibly matching TRBD1 (5 bases). Germline V gene lookup returns CDR1 PRHDT and CDR2 FYEKMQ (reference sequence). This CDR3 contains 15 residues. V was clipped by 5 bases and J by 3 bases, with 16 bases between them. The CDR3 DNA reads TGTGCCAGCAGCCCCCTCCTGCTGACAGACACTGAAGCTTTCTTT. Its protein is CASSPLLLTDTEAFF.

The chain employs TRBV10-1 and TRBJ2-7, with TRBD1 matching over 12 bases. Germline CDR1 WNHNN, CDR2 SYGVQD (reference sequence). Trimming cost V 2 bases and J 6 bases; bases outside gene matches: 2. This CDR3 spans 14 amino acids. CDR3 nucleotide sequence: TGCGCCAGCAGTGAGCCGGGACAGGGGGCCGAGCAGTACTTC. Protein product: CASSEPGQGAEQYF.

The rearrangement links TRBV6-2 or TRBV6-3 to TRBJ2-7, with 8 bases that match TRBD1. V lost 0 bases and J lost 3; bases outside the gene matches: 1. Germline loops: CDR1 MNHEY, CDR2 SVGEGT. The CDR3 has 14 amino acids. CDR3 loop: CASSYSGQDYEQYF. CDR3 nucleotides: TGTGCCAGCAGTTACTCGGGACAGGACTACGAGCAGTACTTC.

This chain connects TRBV3-1 (or the pseudogene TRBV3-2) to TRBJ2-7; D unclear. V lost 3 bases and J lost 3, with 12 bases in between. The germline gives CDR1 LGHDT, CDR2 YNNKEL (reference sequence). The CDR3 spans 14 residues. The CDR3: CASSHTGPYYEQYF. CDR3 nucleotides: TGTGCCAGCAGCCACACGGGTCCTTACTACGAGCAGTACTTC.

The gene calls are TRBV30 and TRBJ2-5; 11 bases agree with TRBD2. CDR3 length: 15 amino acids. The J segment lost 2 bases and the V segment lost 2 bases, leaving 4 bases of the junction unmatched. Germline CDR1 GTSNPN, CDR2 SVGIG (reference sequence). CDR3 in amino acids: CAWSQTSGVQETQYF. The CDR3 bases are TGTGCCTGGAGTCAGACTAGCGGGGTACAAGAGACCCAGTACTTC.

This chain joins TRBV5-4 and TRBJ2-7, with 7 bases that match TRBD2. The CDR3 spans 16 residues. Germline V CDR1 and CDR2: SGHNT, YYREEE (reference sequence). With V trimmed by 3 bases and J by 1 base, 10 bases remained unmatched. Here the CDR3 reads CASSYPGPGGSYEQYF. The CDR3 coding sequence is TGTGCCAGCAGCTATCCGGGGCCGGGAGGATCCTACGAGCAGTACTTC.

The chain recombines TRBV5-6 with TRBJ1-4, with TRBD1 matching over 10 bases. Germline CDR1 is SGHDT and CDR2 is YYEEEE. This CDR3 has 14 residues. V lost 3 bases to trimming and J lost 8 bases; unmatched junction nucleotides: 4. In DNA, the CDR3 is TGTGCCAGCAGCTGGGACAGGGGAGGCGAAAAACTGTTTTTT. It specifies CASSWDRGGEKLFF.

The genes are TRBV9 and TRBJ2-1; tentative D call: TRBD2 (6 bases). This CDR3 has 16 residues. V was cut by 0 bases and J by 0 bases, with 10 bases left in between. The germline CDR1 and CDR2 sequences are SGDLS and YYNGEE. CDR3 residues: CASSVEAGSSYNEQFF. The CDR3 DNA reads as TGTGCCAGCAGCGTAGAGGCGGGAAGCTCCTACAATGAGCAGTTCTTC.

This clone has more than one count but fewer than ten. The chain links TRBV12-5 to TRBJ2-5; D is unresolved. Germline values: CDR1 LGHNT, CDR2 FRNRAP. The V and J ends lost 5 bases and 7 bases respectively, with 14 bases between them. The CDR3 spans 13 residues. This chain's CDR3 is CASGRSGSRTQYF. The CDR3 region has the DNA TGTGCTAGTGGTCGGAGTGGTTCCAGGACCCAGTACTTC.